A single sample gave rise to the 3 T cell receptor beta chains below, sequenced in a study of shared T cell receptors in the human thymus. Some clones are missing from TCRdb's copy, which holds only in-frame ones; the method was immunoSEQ multiplex PCR. This table has hundreds of thousands of clones, 87% appearing once. These data also formed part of another study, on human thymus T cells.

What was sequenced was thymocytes. All receptors come from a boy younger than two with a congenital heart defect.

V gene TRBV7-2 combines with J gene TRBJ2-7; D remains unclear. The CDR3 has 15 amino acids. Trimming stripped 4 bases from V and 0 bases from J, with 13 bases between. Germline-derived CDR1 and CDR2 are SGHTA and FQGNSA. In DNA, the CDR3 is TGTGCCAGCAGCTCCACGATCGTGGCCTCCTACGAGCAGTACTTC. Translated, it gives CASSSTIVASYEQYF.

Comments on this clone: The sample has other DNA sequences that encode this CDR3 too. The V gene is TRBV10-1, the J gene TRBJ1-6; no clear D. The CDR3 runs 18 residues. Germline-derived CDR1 and CDR2 are WNHNN and SYGVQD (reference sequence). V lost 0 bases, J lost 2 bases, and 14 bases lay in between. CDR3 DNA: TGCGCCAGCAGTGAGTCGTGTGCCCAGGAGGCCTATAATTCACCCCTCCACTTT. Residues: CASSESCAQEAYNSPLHF.

V and J are TRBV7-2 and TRBJ1-5; D is perhaps TRBD1 (5 bases). This CDR3 comprises 15 residues. The V gene's germline CDR1 is SGHTA and CDR2 FQGNSA. Trimming stripped 5 bases from V and 0 bases from J, with 11 bases between. The CDR3 coding sequence is TGTGCCAGCAGCCCTCGGGGGAATAGCAATCAGCCCCAGCATTTT. This gives the protein CASSPRGNSNQPQHF.